Listed below are T cell receptor beta chains from one sample, sequenced in a study of blood T cell repertoires in COVID-19. Using immunoSEQ multiplex PCR, the repertoire was profiled, and TCRdb retains in-frame clones only, with some absent. The sample records roughly 410,000 clones, 89% being singletons. Input material: peripheral blood. The source of these receptors is a woman aged 40 to 49 with COVID-19, enrolled during active disease. The CDR3 runs from the conserved cysteine through the conserved F or W. The D gene is left open where the match is weak. The size of a clone is reported for some rows only, either as once, few or many, or as a class for expanded clones.

size: few; D: NA; V: TRBV7-9; J: TRBJ1-1; CDR3: CASSLALVGGRENTEAFF; DNA: TGTGCCAGCAGCTTAGCGCTTGTAGGGGGGAGGGAGAACACTGAAGCTTTCTTT
size: NA; D: NA; V: TRBV6-2/TRBV6-3; J: TRBJ1-3; CDR3: CASSYAGAGNTIYF; DNA: TGTGCCAGCAGTTACGCGGGGGCGGGAAACACCATATATTTT
size: few; D: NA; V: TRBV7-9; J: TRBJ1-2; CDR3: CASSLTDSRSGYGYTF; DNA: TGTGCCAGCAGCTTGACTGATTCACGATCGGGCTATGGCTACACCTTC
size: NA; D: NA; V: TRBV7-8; J: TRBJ2-7; CDR3: CASSAPLLYEQYF; DNA: TGTGCCAGCAGCGCTCCGTTACTGTACGAGCAGTACTTC
size: NA; D: TRBD2; V: TRBV5-5; J: TRBJ2-5; CDR3: CASSLYPSLGLAMTQYF; DNA: TGTGCCAGCAGCTTGTACCCCTCCCTCGGACTAGCGATGACCCAGTACTTC
size: NA; D: TRBD1; V: TRBV6-5; J: TRBJ2-1; CDR3: CASSYGGTGSYNEQFF; DNA: TGTGCCAGCAGTTACGGTGGGACAGGATCTTACAATGAGCAGTTCTTC
size: NA; D: TRBD1; V: TRBV9; J: TRBJ1-1; CDR3: CASSSGQGIEYEAFF; DNA: TGTGCCAGCAGCTCGGGACAGGGAATAGAGTATGAAGCTTTCTTT
size: NA; D: NA; V: TRBV29-1; J: TRBJ2-2; CDR3: CSVERVNTGELFF; DNA: TGCAGCGTTGAACGGGTGAACACCGGGGAGCTGTTTTTT
size: NA; D: NA; V: TRBV2; J: TRBJ1-2; CDR3: CASSELGGSGYTF; DNA: TGTGCCAGCAGTGAATTGGGGGGGAGCGGCTACACCTTC
size: NA; D: TRBD1; V: TRBV12-3/TRBV12-4; J: TRBJ1-1; CDR3: CASRTGDTEAFF; DNA: TGTGCCAGCAGGACAGGGGATACTGAAGCTTTCTTT
size: NA; D: NA; V: TRBV7-2; J: TRBJ1-4; CDR3: CASSPLFSEKLFF; DNA: TGTGCCAGCAGCCCCCTTTTTAGTGAAAAACTGTTTTTT
size: NA; D: NA; V: TRBV6-5; J: TRBJ2-3; CDR3: CASIVAASTDTQYF; DNA: TGTGCCAGCATCGTAGCGGCTAGCACAGATACGCAGTATTTT
size: NA; D: TRBD1; V: TRBV29-1; J: TRBJ1-1; CDR3: CSARQGTNTEAFF; DNA: TGCAGCGCCAGACAGGGGACGAACACTGAAGCTTTCTTT
size: NA; D: NA; V: TRBV15; J: TRBJ2-5; CDR3: CATSARADNRQTQYF; DNA: TGTGCCACCAGCGCGCGAGCGGATAACCGTCAGACCCAGTACTTC
size: NA; D: NA; V: TRBV3-1/TRBV3-2; J: TRBJ2-1; CDR3: CASSQDSSSYNEQFF; DNA: TGTGCCAGCAGCCAAGATAGTAGCTCCTACAATGAGCAGTTCTTC